A selection of T cell receptor beta chains follows, all from one sample in a study of T-cell memory formation after mild COVID-19. TCRdb passed the 5' RACE reads through MiXCR, listing each CDR3 protein once. Of around 250,000 distinct CDR3 sequences listed, 9.4% are singletons. What was sequenced was PBMCs or a T cell subset sorted from them (not recorded which). These receptors were taken from a man aged 18 to 29 who had mild COVID-19 (a few samples of this study predate the infection). Cell type and time point are not known. CDR3s include the opening cysteine and the closing phenylalanine or tryptophan. D genes are given only for firm matches. Where a row states a size, it is once, few, many or the class of an expanded clone; other rows omit it.

j_gene | abundance | v_gene | d_gene | CDR3aa | CDR3nt
TRBJ2-1 | few | TRBV9 | - | CASSVSGGIRKQFF | TGTGCCAGCAGCGTAAGCGGTGGGATCCGTAAGCAGTTCTTC
TRBJ1-1 | many | TRBV7-3 | - | CASSLGQQNTEAFF | TGTGCCAGCAGCTTAGGACAGCAAAACACTGAAGCTTTCTTT
TRBJ1-4 | few | TRBV6-5 | - | CASRTGATNEKLFF | TGTGCCAGCAGGACAGGTGCAACTAATGAAAAACTGTTTTTT
TRBJ2-1 | - | TRBV12-3/TRBV12-4 | - | CASTLYSEQFF | TGTGCCAGCACCCTTTATTCTGAGCAGTTCTTC
TRBJ2-7 | - | TRBV5-1 | TRBD1 | CASSLMQGVYYEQYF | TGCGCCAGCAGCTTGATGCAGGGGGTCTACTACGAGCAGTACTTC
TRBJ1-6 | - | TRBV13 | TRBD1 | CASSFDRGGGSPLHF | TGTGCCAGCAGCTTCGACAGGGGAGGTGGTTCACCCCTCCACTTT
TRBJ2-5 | many | TRBV29-1 | - | CSVEETQYF | TGCAGCGTTGAAGAGACCCAGTACTTC
TRBJ2-3 | few | TRBV12-3/TRBV12-4 | - | CASSYFDTQYF | TGTGCCAGCAGTTACTTTGATACGCAGTATTTT
TRBJ2-7 | few | TRBV12-5 | TRBD2 | CASGRSGGLYEQYF | TGTGCTAGTGGCCGTAGCGGGGGGCTCTACGAGCAGTACTTC
TRBJ2-1 | many | TRBV7-2 | - | CASSSVGGLYNEQFF | TGTGCCAGCAGCTCGGTGGGGGGACTCTACAATGAGCAGTTCTTC
TRBJ2-7 | many | TRBV3-1 | - | CASSPTPTGIKYF | TGTGCCAGCAGCCCTACTCCGACAGGTATAAAGTACTTC
TRBJ2-3 | many | TRBV7-6 | - | CASSLESTDTQYF | TGTGCCAGCAGCTTAGAAAGCACAGATACGCAGTATTTT
TRBJ1-1 | - | TRBV25-1 | - | CASSEWEGSEAFF | TGTGCCAGCAGTGAATGGGAGGGGAGTGAAGCTTTCTTT
TRBJ1-1 | - | TRBV5-4 | TRBD1 | CASSAPPGQGFEENTEAFF | TGTGCCAGCAGCGCGCCTCCGGGACAGGGTTTTGAAGAGAACACTGAAGCTTTCTTT
TRBJ2-5 | few | TRBV3-1 | - | CASSQADKQETQYF | TGTGCCAGCAGCCAAGCGGACAAACAAGAGACCCAGTACTTC
TRBJ2-7 | - | TRBV5-5 | - | CASSPKAPYEQYF | TGTGCCAGCAGCCCTAAAGCTCCCTACGAGCAGTACTTC
TRBJ2-6 | many | TRBV5-1 | - | CASRDISSPGANVLTF | TGCGCCAGCCGGGACATCTCCAGCCCTGGGGCCAACGTCCTGACTTTC
TRBJ2-3 | - | TRBV4-3 | - | CASSQDRTSTDTQYF | TGCGCCAGCAGCCAAGATCGTACTAGCACAGATACGCAGTATTTT
TRBJ1-2 | - | TRBV5-1 | - | CARMEDDGYSNYGYTF | TGCGCCAGAATGGAAGACGACGGCTATTCAAACTATGGCTACACCTTC
TRBJ2-7 | - | TRBV7-9 | - | CASSLLGQRYEQYF | TGTGCCAGCAGCTTATTAGGACAACGCTACGAGCAGTACTTC
TRBJ1-1 | - | TRBV6-5 | - | CASSYSGPWDTEAFF | TGTGCCAGCAGTTACTCGGGGCCTTGGGACACTGAAGCTTTCTTT
TRBJ2-2 | large | TRBV15 | TRBD2 | CATSRDVEVLASGGTGELFF | TGTGCCACCAGCAGAGATGTAGAGGTGTTGGCTAGCGGGGGGACCGGGGAGCTGTTTTTT
TRBJ2-3 | - | TRBV20-1 | TRBD1 | CSARVRDRVTDTQYF | TGCAGTGCTAGGGTGCGGGACAGGGTCACAGATACGCAGTATTTT